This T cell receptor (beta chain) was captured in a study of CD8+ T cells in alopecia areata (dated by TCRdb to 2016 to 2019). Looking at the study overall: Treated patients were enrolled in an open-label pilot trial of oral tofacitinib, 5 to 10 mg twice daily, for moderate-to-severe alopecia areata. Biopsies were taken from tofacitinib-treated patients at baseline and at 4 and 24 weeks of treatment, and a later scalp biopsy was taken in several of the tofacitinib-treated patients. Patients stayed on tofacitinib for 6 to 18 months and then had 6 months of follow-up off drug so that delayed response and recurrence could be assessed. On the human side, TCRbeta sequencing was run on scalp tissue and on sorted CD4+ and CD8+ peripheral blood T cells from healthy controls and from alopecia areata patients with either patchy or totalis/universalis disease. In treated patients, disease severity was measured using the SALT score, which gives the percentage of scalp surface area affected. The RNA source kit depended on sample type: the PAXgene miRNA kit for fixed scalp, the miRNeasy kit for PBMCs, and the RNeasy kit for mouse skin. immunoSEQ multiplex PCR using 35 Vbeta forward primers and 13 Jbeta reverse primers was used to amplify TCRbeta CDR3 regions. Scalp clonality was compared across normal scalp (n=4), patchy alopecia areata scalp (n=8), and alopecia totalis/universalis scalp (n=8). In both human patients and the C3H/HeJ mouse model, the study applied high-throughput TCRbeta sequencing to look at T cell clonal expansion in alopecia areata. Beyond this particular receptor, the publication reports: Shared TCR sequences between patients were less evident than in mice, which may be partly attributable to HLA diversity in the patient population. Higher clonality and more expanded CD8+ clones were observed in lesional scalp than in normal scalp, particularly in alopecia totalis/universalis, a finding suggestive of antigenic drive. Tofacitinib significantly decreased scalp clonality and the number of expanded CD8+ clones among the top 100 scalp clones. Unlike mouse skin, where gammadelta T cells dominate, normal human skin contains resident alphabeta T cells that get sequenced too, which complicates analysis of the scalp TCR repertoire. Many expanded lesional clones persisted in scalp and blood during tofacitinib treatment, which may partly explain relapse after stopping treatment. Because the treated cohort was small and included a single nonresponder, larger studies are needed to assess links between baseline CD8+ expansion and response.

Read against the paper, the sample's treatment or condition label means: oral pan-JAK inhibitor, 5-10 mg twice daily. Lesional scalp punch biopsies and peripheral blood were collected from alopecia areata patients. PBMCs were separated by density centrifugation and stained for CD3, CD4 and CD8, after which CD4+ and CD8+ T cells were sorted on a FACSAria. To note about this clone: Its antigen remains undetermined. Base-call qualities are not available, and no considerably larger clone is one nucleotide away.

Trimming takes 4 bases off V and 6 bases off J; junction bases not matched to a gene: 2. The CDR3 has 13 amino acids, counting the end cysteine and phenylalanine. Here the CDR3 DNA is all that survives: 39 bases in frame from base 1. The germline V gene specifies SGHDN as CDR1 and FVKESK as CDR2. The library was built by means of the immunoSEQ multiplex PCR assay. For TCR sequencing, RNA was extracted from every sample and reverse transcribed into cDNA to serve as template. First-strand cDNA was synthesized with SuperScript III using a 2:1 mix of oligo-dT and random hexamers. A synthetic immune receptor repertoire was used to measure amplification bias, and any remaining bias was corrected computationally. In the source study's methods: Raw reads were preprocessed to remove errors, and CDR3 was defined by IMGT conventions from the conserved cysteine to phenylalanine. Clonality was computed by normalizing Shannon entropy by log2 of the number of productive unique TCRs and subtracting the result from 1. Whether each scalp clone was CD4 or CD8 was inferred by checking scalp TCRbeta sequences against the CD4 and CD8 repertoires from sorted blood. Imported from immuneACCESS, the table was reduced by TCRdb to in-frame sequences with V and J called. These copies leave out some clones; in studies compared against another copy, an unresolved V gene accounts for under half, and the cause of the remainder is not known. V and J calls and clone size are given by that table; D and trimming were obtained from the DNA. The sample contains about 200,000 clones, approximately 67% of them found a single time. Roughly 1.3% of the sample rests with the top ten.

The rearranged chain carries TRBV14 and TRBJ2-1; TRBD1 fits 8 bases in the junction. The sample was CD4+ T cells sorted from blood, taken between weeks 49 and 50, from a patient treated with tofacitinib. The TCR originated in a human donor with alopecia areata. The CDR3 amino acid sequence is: CASSPGTGNEQFF. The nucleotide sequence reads TGTGCCAGCAGCCCGGGGACAGGCAATGAGCAGTTCTTC. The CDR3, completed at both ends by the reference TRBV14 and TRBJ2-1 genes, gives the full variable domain EAGVTQFPSHSVIEKGQTVTLRCDPISGHDNLYWYRRVMGKEIKFLLHFVKESKQDESGMPNNRFLAERTGGTYSTLKVQPAELEDSGVYFCASSPGTGNEQFFGPGTRLTVL.